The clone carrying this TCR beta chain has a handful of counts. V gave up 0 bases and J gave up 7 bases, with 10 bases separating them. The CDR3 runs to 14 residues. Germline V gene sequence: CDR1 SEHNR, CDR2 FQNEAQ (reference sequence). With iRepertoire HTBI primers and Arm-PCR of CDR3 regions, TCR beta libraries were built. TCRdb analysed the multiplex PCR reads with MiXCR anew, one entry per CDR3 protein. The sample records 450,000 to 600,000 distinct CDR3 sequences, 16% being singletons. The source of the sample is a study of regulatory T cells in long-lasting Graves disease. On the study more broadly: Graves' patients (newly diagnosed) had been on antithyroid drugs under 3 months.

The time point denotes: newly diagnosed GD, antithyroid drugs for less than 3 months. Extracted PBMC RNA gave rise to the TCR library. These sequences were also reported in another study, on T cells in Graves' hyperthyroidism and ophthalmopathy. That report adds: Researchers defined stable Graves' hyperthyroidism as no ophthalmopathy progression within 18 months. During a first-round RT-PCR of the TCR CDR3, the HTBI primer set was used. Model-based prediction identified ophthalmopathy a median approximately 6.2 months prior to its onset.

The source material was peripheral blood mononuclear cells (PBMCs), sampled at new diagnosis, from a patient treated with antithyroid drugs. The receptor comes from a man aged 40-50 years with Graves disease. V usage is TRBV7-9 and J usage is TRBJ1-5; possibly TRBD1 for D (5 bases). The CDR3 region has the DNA TGTGCCAGCAGCTTAGCCAGGGAGAAGCAGCCCCAGCATTTT. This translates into CASSLAREKQPQHF.